This TCR beta chain emerged from a study of T-cell memory formation after mild COVID-19. J lost 5 bases, V lost 5 bases, and 14 bases had no gene match. The CDR3 consists of 17 residues. Germline V gives CDR1 SGHRS, CDR2 YFSETQ. TCRdb independently ran MiXCR on the 5' RACE reads; one entry per CDR3 protein. The profile shows roughly 130,000 distinct CDR3 sequences, about a sixth of them singletons. The chain has TRBV5-1 and TRBJ2-5, with 11 bases fitting TRBD2. The sample was PBMCs or a T cell subset sorted from them (not recorded which). This clonotype was obtained from a man between 18 and 29 years old who had mild COVID-19 (a few samples of this study predate the infection). Cell type and time point are not known. CDR3 nucleotides: TGCGCCAGCAGACCGGGACTAGCGGACCCCCGGCGGGAGACCCAGTACTTC. It translates to CASRPGLADPRRETQYF.